This TCR beta chain was captured in a study of blood T cells in healthy people across ages (dated by TCRdb to the mid-2010s). Study-wide context: In model experiments, template switching captured about one uniquely barcoded TCR beta cDNA molecule for every two T cells. To avoid experimental bias, donors of different ages were spread randomly across the sequencing lanes. Two additional independent replicas of 1 million unique cDNA reads from the same blood draw were analyzed for two donors (one aged 18 to 30 and one aged 80 or older). Donors were grouped into four age groups: young (average approximately 16 years), middle-aged (over 35), aged (approximately 58) and long-lived (approximately 75). Using deep sequencing normalized with unique cDNA molecular identifiers, the study measured how TCR beta repertoire diversity changes with age.

Study-level results and caveats: Estimates of total diversity based on one million sequenced T cells were considered lower bounds and underestimates. The percentage of naive T cells measured by flow cytometry correlated strongly with observed TCR beta diversity. Since profiling was done on bulk unsorted PBMCs, naive and antigen-experienced compartments could not be conclusively compared. As age increased, observed TCR beta diversity per million T cells dropped in a roughly linear way, and a significant reduction was already evident by age 40. Donor CMV infection status was unknown, potentially confounding age-related changes in expanded clonotypes. Compared with the aged group, more naive CD4+ T cells, fewer expanded clones and increased TCR diversity were shown by the long-lived group, suggesting age selection.

Donors were under 40 systemically healthy Caucasian individuals from Russia aged roughly 6 to 90 years. Roughly 11 milliliters of peripheral blood were drawn from each donor into EDTA-treated Vacutainer tubes. PBMCs were isolated by Ficoll-Paque density-gradient centrifugation, with at least 6.5 million obtained per sample. Trizol reagent was used to extract total RNA from the PBMCs, yielding at least 5.5 micrograms per sample. For every donor, an aliquot of PBMCs went through flow cytometry to measure the percentages of naive CD45RAhigh/CD27high T cells. V is shortened by 1 base, J by 11 bases, and the region joining them spans 14 bases. Sequences MGHRA (CDR1) and YSYEKL (CDR2) are obtained from the germline V gene. The CDR3 goes from the cysteine to the phenylalanine over 13 residues. Kept here is only the CDR3 DNA, which spans 39 bases and is read in frame from base 1. The method behind the library was 5' RACE. The sequencer listed for this sample is Illumina HiSeq 2500. A second PCR of roughly 7 to 11 cycles was performed with a sample-barcoded 5' primer and a J-beta primer mix. A unique molecular identifier was introduced onto each TCR beta cDNA molecule by a template-switch 5' adaptor carrying 12 random nucleotides. Each sample yielded at least 2.5 million CDR3-containing paired-end reads. First-strand cDNA was synthesized from all RNA with the Mint cDNA synthesis kit, primed by a TRBC-specific oligonucleotide. After uracil-DNA glycosylase treatment, a first 18-cycle PCR used universal primers M1SS and BC2_uni_R on all cDNA. The published analysis was carried out like this. Normalization of each sample was performed by random selection of 1 million high-quality reads, each carrying a distinct molecular identifier. Instead of being binned into consensus sequences, reads with shared molecular identifiers were discarded. MiTCR, set to a Q25 quality threshold and the strictest error-elimination algorithm, was used for CDR3 identification, clonotype clustering and error correction. A nonparametric unseen species model using Euler transformation provided a lower-bound estimate of total TCR beta diversity. In-frame beta chains were kept once TCRdb had trimmed the public reads at Q25 with fastp and called clones with MiXCR. Identical CDR3 proteins give one entry, which carries the most common genes and DNA. TCRdb, rather than the study authors, made the V and J calls. For this sample the table gives 1,300,000 or so distinct CDR3 sequences, of which approximately 59% were detected only once. Of the sample, over 5% is held by the ten largest clones.

Details on this clonotype: There is no known antigen for this receptor. Base qualities are not provided; no much larger clone lies one nucleotide away.

Sample: blood. The sequence is built from TRBV4-1 and TRBJ2-5; the D gene is not confidently resolved. This receptor was identified in a man younger than 35 in good health. CDR3 reads: CASSQAPERVQYF. The bases are TGCGCCAGCAGCCAAGCCCCCGAAAGGGTGCAGTACTTC.